The T cell receptor beta chain described here comes from a study of identical twins. In this sample, this clonotype turned up many times. Its target is not known. The V gene's germline CDR1 is MDHEN and CDR2 SYDVKM. After removal of 6 bases from V and 1 base from J, the junction contained 5 bases not matched to a gene. The CDR3 sequence is 14 residues long. TCRdb ran MiXCR on the 5' RACE reads and lists one entry per CDR3 protein. The sample yields roughly 1.6 million distinct CDR3 sequences, about 32% seen once. General study findings and limits: Instead of following the same donors, the conclusions were based on cross-sectional statistical analysis. Twin pairs had excess sharing that was weaker in beta out-of-frame sequences. For monozygotic twins, models underestimated out-of-frame TCR alpha sharing.

The chain carries TRBV28 and TRBJ1-1; 7 positions match TRBD1. This sequence originates from a newborn girl in good health. Sequenced material: cord blood. The CDR3 DNA reads as TGTGCCAGCAGCCCGGGACAGCCGAACACTGAAGCTTTCTTT. It is translated as CASSPGQPNTEAFF.